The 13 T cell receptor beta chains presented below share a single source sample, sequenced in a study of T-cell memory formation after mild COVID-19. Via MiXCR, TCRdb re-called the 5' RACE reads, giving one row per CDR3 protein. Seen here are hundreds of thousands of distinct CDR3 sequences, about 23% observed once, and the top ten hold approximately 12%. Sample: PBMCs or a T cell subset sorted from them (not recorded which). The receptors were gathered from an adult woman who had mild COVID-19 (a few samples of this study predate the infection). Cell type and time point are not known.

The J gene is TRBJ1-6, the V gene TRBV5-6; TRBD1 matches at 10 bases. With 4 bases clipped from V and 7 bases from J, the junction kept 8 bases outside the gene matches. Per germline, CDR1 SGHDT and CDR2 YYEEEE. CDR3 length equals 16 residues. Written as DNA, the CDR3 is TGTGCCAGCAGCCTGACGACAGGGGGCGGGAATTCACCCCTCCACTTT. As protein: CASSLTTGGGNSPLHF. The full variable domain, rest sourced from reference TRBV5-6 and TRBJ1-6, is DAGVTQSPTHLIKTRGQQVTLRCSPKSGHDTVSWYQQALGQGPQFIFQYYEEEERQRGNFPDRFSGHQFPNYSSELNVNALLLGDSALYLCASSLTTGGGNSPLHFGNGTRLTVT.

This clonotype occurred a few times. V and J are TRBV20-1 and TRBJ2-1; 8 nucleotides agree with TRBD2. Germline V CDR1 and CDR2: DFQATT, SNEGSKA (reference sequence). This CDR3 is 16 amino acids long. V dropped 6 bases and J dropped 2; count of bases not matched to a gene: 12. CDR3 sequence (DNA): TGCAGTGCCAATCCTTTGGCGGGGGGAACCTACAATGAGCAGTTCTTC. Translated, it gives CSANPLAGGTYNEQFF.

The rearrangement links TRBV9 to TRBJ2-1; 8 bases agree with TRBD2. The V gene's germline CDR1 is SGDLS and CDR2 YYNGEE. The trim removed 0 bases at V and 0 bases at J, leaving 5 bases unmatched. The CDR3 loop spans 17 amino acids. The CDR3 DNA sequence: TGTGCCAGCAGCGTAGTTGGAGCGGGAGCCTCCTACAATGAGCAGTTCTTC. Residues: CASSVVGAGASYNEQFF.

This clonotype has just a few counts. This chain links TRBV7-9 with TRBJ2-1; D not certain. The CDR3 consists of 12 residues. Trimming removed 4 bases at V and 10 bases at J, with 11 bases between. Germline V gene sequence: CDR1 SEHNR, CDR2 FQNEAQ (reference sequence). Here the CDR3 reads CASSSSVGEQFF. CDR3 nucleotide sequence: TGTGCCAGCAGCTCGTCGGTGGGGGAGCAGTTCTTC.

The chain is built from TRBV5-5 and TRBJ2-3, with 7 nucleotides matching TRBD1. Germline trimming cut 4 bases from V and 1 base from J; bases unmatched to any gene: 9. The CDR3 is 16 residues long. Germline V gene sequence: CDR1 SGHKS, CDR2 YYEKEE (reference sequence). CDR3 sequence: CASSHTQGYGTDTQYF. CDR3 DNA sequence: TGTGCCAGCAGCCACACACAGGGGTACGGCACAGATACGCAGTATTTT. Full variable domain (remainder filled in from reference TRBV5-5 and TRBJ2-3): DAGVTQSPTHLIKTRGQQVTLRCSPISGHKSVSWYQQVLGQGPQFIFQYYEKEERGRGNFPDRFSARQFPNYSSELNVNALLLGDSALYLCASSHTQGYGTDTQYFGPGTRLTVL.

The CDR3 sequence: CASSQVAGAGISEAFF. DNA of the CDR3: TGTGCCAGCAGCCAGGTGGCAGGGGCAGGTATCTCTGAAGCTTTCTTT. This chain connects TRBV7-8 to TRBJ1-1; D possibly corresponds to TRBD1 (6 bases). Per germline, CDR1 SGHVS and CDR2 FQNEAQ. This CDR3 contains 16 residues. Trimming pared 5 bases from V and 6 bases from J, leaving 22 bases between.

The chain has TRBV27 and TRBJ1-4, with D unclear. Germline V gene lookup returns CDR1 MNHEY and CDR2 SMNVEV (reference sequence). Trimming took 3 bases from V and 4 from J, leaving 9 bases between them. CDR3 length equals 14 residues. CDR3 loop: CASSFYRFNEKLFF. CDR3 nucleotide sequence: TGTGCCAGCAGTTTCTATCGGTTTAATGAAAAACTGTTTTTT.

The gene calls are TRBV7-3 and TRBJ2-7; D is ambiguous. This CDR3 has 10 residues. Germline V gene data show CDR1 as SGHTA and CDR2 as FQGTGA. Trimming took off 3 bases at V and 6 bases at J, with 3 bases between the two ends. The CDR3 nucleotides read TGTGCCAGCAGCTTCGTCGAGCAGTACTTC. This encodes CASSFVEQYF.

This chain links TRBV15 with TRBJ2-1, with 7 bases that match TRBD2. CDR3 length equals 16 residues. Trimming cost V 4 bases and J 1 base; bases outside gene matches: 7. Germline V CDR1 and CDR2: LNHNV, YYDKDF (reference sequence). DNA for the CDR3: TGTGCCACCAGCAATCAGGGCGGGAGATCCTACAATGAGCAGTTCTTC. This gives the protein CATSNQGGRSYNEQFF.

The CDR3 reads CATSSWTGGGEKLFF. In DNA, the CDR3 is TGTGCCACCAGCTCCTGGACCGGGGGTGGTGAAAAACTGTTTTTT. The V gene is TRBV15, the J gene TRBJ1-4; weak D call: TRBD1 (5 bases). The V end lost 5 bases, the J end lost 7 bases, and 17 bases lay between the germline ends. The CDR3 runs 15 residues. Germline values: CDR1 LNHNV, CDR2 YYDKDF (reference sequence).

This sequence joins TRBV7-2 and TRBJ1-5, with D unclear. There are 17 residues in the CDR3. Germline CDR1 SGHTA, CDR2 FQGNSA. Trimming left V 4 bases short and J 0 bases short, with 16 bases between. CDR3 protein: CASSSGPRTGSNQPQHF. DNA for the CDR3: TGTGCCAGCAGCTCTGGCCCACGGACGGGTAGCAATCAGCCCCAGCATTTT. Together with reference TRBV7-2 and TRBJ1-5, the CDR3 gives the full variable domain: GAGVSQSPSNKVTEKGKDVELRCDPISGHTALYWYRQSLGQGLEFLIYFQGNSAPDKSGLPSDRFSAERTGGSVSTLTIQRTQQEDSAVYLCASSSGPRTGSNQPQHFGDGTRLSIL.

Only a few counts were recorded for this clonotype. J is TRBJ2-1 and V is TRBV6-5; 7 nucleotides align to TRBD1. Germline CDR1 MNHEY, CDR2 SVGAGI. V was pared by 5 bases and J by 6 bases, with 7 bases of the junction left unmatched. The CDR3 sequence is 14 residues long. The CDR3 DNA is TGTGCCAGCAGTCCTACAGGGGCCCGCAATGAGCAGTTCTTC. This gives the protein CASSPTGARNEQFF.

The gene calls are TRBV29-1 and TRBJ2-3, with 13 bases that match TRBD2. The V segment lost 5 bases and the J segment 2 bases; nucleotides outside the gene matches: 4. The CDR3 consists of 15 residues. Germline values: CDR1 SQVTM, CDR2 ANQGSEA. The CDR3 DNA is TGCAGCGTTCTACTAGCGGGAGGGCCCACAGATACGCAGTATTTT. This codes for CSVLLAGGPTDTQYF.